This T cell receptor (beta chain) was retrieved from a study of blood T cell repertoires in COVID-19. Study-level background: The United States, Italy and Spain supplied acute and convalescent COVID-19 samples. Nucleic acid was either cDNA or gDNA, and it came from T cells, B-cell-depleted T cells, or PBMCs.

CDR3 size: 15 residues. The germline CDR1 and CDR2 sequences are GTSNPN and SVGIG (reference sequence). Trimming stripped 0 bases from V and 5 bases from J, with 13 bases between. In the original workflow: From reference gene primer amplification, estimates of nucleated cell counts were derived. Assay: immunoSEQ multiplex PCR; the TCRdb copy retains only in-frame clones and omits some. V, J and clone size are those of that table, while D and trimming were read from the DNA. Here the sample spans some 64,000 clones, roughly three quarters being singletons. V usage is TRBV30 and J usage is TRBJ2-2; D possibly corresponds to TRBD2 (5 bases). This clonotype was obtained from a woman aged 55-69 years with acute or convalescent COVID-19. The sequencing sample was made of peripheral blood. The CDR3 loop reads CAWSVPGLITGELFF. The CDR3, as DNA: TGTGCCTGGAGTGTCCCGGGGTTGATTACCGGGGAGCTGTTTTTT.